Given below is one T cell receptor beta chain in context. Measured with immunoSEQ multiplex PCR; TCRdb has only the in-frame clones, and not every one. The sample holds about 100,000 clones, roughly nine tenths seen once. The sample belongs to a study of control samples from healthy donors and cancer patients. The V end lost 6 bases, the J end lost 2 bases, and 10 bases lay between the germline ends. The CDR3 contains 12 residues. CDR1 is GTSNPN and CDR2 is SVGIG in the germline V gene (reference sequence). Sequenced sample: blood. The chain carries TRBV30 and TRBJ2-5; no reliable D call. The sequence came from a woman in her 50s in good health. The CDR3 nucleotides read TGTGCCTGCGCATTGTTGCAAGAGACCCAGTACTTC. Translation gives CACALLQETQYF.